A single sample is the source of the 18 T cell receptor beta chains below, sequenced in a study of blood T cell repertoires in COVID-19 (TCRdb year 2020). Libraries came from the immunoSEQ multiplex PCR assay. Imported from immuneACCESS, the table was reduced by TCRdb to in-frame sequences with V and J called. These copies leave out some clones; in studies compared against another copy, an unresolved V gene accounts for under half, and the cause of the remainder is not known. Here the sample has around 27,000 clones; around nine tenths occur a single time. The ten most abundant clones make up about 25% of the sample. Sample: peripheral blood. The receptors originated from a human donor in a cohort sampled during active COVID-19.

This clone was counted once. The CDR3 sequence is CASSLGLSPHEQYF. In DNA form, the CDR3 reads TGTGCCAGCAGCTTGGGACTCTCCCCCCACGAGCAGTACTTC. The genes are TRBV5-4 and TRBJ2-7; D remains unclear. The CDR3 is 14 residues long. Germline-derived CDR1 and CDR2 are SGHNT and YYREEE (reference sequence). The V gene lost 0 bases and the J gene lost 5 bases, with 12 bases spanning the gap.

The gene calls are TRBV5-4 and TRBJ2-5, with D possibly matching TRBD2 (6 bases). Per the germline V gene, CDR1 is SGHNT and CDR2 is YYREEE (reference sequence). This CDR3 is 14 amino acids long. V lost 0 bases to trimming and J lost 5 bases, with 11 bases between them. The CDR3 nucleotides are TGTGCCAGCAGCTTGGGAACCGCGGGGGAGACCCAGTACTTC. This sequence encodes CASSLGTAGETQYF.

The rearrangement links TRBV2 to TRBJ2-1, with 13 bases that match TRBD2. CDR1 and CDR2 (germline): SNHLY, FYNNEI. This CDR3 is built from 17 residues. V trimming: 6 bases; J trimming: 9 bases; junction bases outside the gene matches: 14. The CDR3 nucleotides read TGTGCCAGCAGCGAGGCGGAGACTAGCGGGGGGATTAGTGAGCAGTTCTTC. It yields the protein CASSEAETSGGISEQFF.

Comments on this clone: At one boundary the junction diverges from the germline segment, which might be a read error. The chain has TRBV7-7 and TRBJ1-3; TRBD1 is a possible D gene (5 bases). Germline CDR1 and CDR2: SSHAT and FNYEAQ (reference sequence). The CDR3 totals 17 residues. For the CDR3, the DNA is TGTGCTAGCAGCTTCAAGACAGATACGTTCTGTGGAAACACCATATATTTT. Translating it yields CASSFKTDTFCGNTIYF.

The J gene is TRBJ1-2, the V gene TRBV5-5, with a possible D match to TRBD1 (5 bases). Per the germline V gene, CDR1 is SGHKS and CDR2 is YYEKEE (reference sequence). The CDR3 loop spans 14 amino acids. Trimming removed 4 bases from V and 7 bases from J, with 17 bases in between. DNA for the CDR3: TGTGCCAGCAGCCAACCGGGCTGGGGCGGTGGCTACACCTTC. Translating gives CASSQPGWGGGYTF.

The rearrangement joins TRBV6-5 to TRBJ1-5; D perhaps matches TRBD1 (5 bases). Trimming cost V 5 bases and J 0 bases, with 8 bases left between them. The V gene's germline CDR1 is MNHEY and CDR2 SVGAGI. The CDR3 covers 14 residues. The CDR3 region is CASSRQYSNQPQHF. CDR3 DNA sequence: TGTGCCAGCAGTCGACAGTATAGCAATCAGCCCCAGCATTTT.

V is TRBV10-3 and J is TRBJ2-3, with TRBD1 identical over 10 bases. V lost 11 bases and J lost 0; bases outside the gene matches: 5. Per the germline V gene, CDR1 is ENHRY and CDR2 is SYGVKD. The CDR3 loop spans 14 amino acids. The CDR3 protein is CAVGQGESTDTQYF. The CDR3 DNA is TGTGCCGTCGGACAGGGGGAAAGCACAGATACGCAGTATTTT.

The chain has TRBV29-1 and TRBJ2-7; D might be TRBD2 (6 bases). Germline lookup yields CDR1 SQVTM and CDR2 ANQGSEA. The CDR3 runs to 14 residues. Between the trimmed V and J ends, which lost 7 bases and 3 bases, there was a span of 19 bases. CDR3 in amino acids: CSALLRDSLYEQYF. The CDR3 bases are TGCAGCGCCCTCCTTCGGGACTCACTCTACGAGCAGTACTTC.

V usage is TRBV7-8 and J usage is TRBJ1-1, with D unclear. V lost 2 bases and J 1 base, leaving 8 bases between the germline ends. The germline V gene has CDR1 SGHVS and CDR2 FQNEAQ. The CDR3 runs to 14 residues. CDR3 DNA sequence: TGTGCCAGCAGCTTAATGGCTTCGAACACTGAAGCTTTCTTT. This codes for CASSLMASNTEAFF.

This clone appeared once. The gene calls are TRBV3-1 (or the pseudogene TRBV3-2) and TRBJ1-2, with 10 nucleotides matching TRBD1. The V gene end was trimmed by 1 base and the J gene end by 6 bases; junction bases not matched to a gene: 5. Germline CDR1 is LGHDT and CDR2 is YNNKEL (reference sequence). The length of the CDR3 is 15 residues. The CDR3 protein is CASSQVRGQGDGYTF. CDR3 DNA sequence: TGTGCCAGCAGCCAAGTCCGCGGACAGGGGGATGGCTACACCTTC.

The chain has TRBV9 and TRBJ2-7; TRBD2 is a possible D gene (6 bases). Per germline, CDR1 SGDLS and CDR2 YYNGEE. The CDR3 runs to 14 residues. The V gene lost 0 bases and the J gene lost 3 bases, with 10 bases spanning the gap. CDR3 loop: CASSVAGLGYEQYF. In DNA, the CDR3 is TGTGCCAGCAGCGTAGCGGGACTGGGCTACGAGCAGTACTTC.

V usage is TRBV2 and J usage is TRBJ2-2; unclear D gene. The germline V and J ends were trimmed by 10 bases and 0 bases, with 12 bases remaining between them. This CDR3 contains 14 residues. The V gene's germline CDR1 is SNHLY and CDR2 FYNNEI. The DNA of the CDR3 is TGTGCCAACAAATTTGACACGAACACCGGGGAGCTGTTTTTT. The encoded protein is CANKFDTNTGELFF.

The chain links TRBV10-3 to TRBJ1-6; D possibly corresponds to TRBD1 (6 bases). CDR1 and CDR2 (germline): ENHRY, SYGVKD. Trimming cost V 4 bases and J 10 bases, with 17 bases left between them. The CDR3 length is 15 residues. CDR3 in DNA: TGTGCCATCAGTGTAACACAGGGCAGGGAGTCACCCCTCCACTTT. Protein sequence: CAISVTQGRESPLHF.

The genes are TRBV21-1 and TRBJ2-7; the table's TRBD1 call for D was not verified on the DNA. TRBV21-1 is termed a pseudogene. CDR3 length: 15 amino acids. CDR3 region: CASSKDGTVSYEQYF. The CDR3 nucleotides are TGTGCCAGCAGCAAAGACGGGACAGTCTCCTACGAGCAGTACTTC.

CDR3 in amino acids: CASSRLEAGREQYF. DNA of the CDR3: TGTGCCAGCAGCCGTCTTGAGGCCGGCCGGGAGCAGTACTTC. The chain joins TRBV3-1 (or the pseudogene TRBV3-2) to TRBJ2-7; D unresolved. Trimming removed 4 bases at V and 7 bases at J, with 17 bases between. The CDR3 consists of 14 residues. Germline V lookup: CDR1 LGHDT, CDR2 YNNKEL (reference sequence).

The rearrangement joins TRBV7-9 to TRBJ2-5, with 9 bases aligning to TRBD1. In germline, CDR1 is SEHNR, CDR2 FQNEAQ (reference sequence). CDR3 length: 13 amino acids. V lost 4 bases to trimming and J lost 3 bases; unmatched junction nucleotides: 0. This CDR3 reads CASSWTGEETQYF. The CDR3 region has the DNA TGTGCCAGCAGCTGGACAGGGGAAGAGACCCAGTACTTC.

For this clone: Germline is not matched at one junction end, which may reflect a read error. The genes are TRBV19 and TRBJ2-3; D possibly corresponds to TRBD1 (5 bases). From germline, CDR1 is LNHDA and CDR2 SQIVND (reference sequence). This CDR3 has 13 amino acids. Here the CDR3 DNA reads TGTGCGAGTATGGCAGGGCTTGGAGATACGCAGTATTTT. Protein product: CASMAGLGDTQYF.

This clone came up a few times. The chain carries TRBV18 and TRBJ1-4; no clear D gene. This CDR3 spans 13 amino acids. V lost 5 bases and J lost 5, with 9 bases in between. CDR1 KGHSH and CDR2 LQKENI come from the germline V gene. CDR3 amino acids: CASSIGRNEKLFF. As DNA, the CDR3 is TGTGCCAGCTCAATAGGGAGGAATGAAAAACTGTTTTTT.